This TCR beta chain was profiled in a study of blood T cell repertoires in COVID-19. The CDR3 runs 13 residues. Germline CDR1 SGHTA, CDR2 FQGNSA. The V end lost 2 bases, the J end lost 5 bases, and 9 bases lay between the germline ends. Sequenced by immunoSEQ multiplex PCR; TCRdb stores in-frame clones only, minus some. Of some 150,000 clones listed, roughly 80% are singletons. This chain joins TRBV7-2 and TRBJ1-2; a possible D gene is TRBD1 (5 bases). The origin of this receptor is a woman in her seventies with COVID-19, enrolled during active disease. Source material: peripheral blood. The CDR3: CASSLNRIYGYTF. The CDR3 nucleotides read TGTGCCAGCAGCTTAAACAGGATTTATGGCTACACCTTC.